The 18 T cell receptor beta chains below come from one sample, sequenced in a study of blood T cell repertoires in COVID-19. Using immunoSEQ multiplex PCR, the repertoire was profiled, and TCRdb retains in-frame clones only, with some absent. The table shows fewer than 200,000 clones, with roughly 80% occurring only once. Sequencing was carried out using peripheral blood. These receptors originate from a woman older than 75 with acute or convalescent COVID-19.

This clone was seen just once. The J gene is TRBJ1-4, the V gene TRBV7-6; 8 positions agree with TRBD1. V shed 3 bases and J 6 bases; nucleotides not matched to a gene: 6. This CDR3 region has 15 residues. Germline values: CDR1 SGHVS, CDR2 FNYEAQ. CDR3 in amino acids: CASSFGDRGHEKLFF. CDR3 coding DNA: TGTGCCAGCAGCTTCGGAGACAGGGGACATGAAAAACTGTTTTTT.

The rearrangement links TRBV7-2 to TRBJ1-4; tentative D call: TRBD1 (5 bases). The V end was cut by 5 bases, the J end by 2 bases, with 12 bases between. This CDR3 has 15 amino acids. Germline V gene sequence: CDR1 SGHTA, CDR2 FQGNSA. CDR3 residues: CASSAQGATNEKLFF. The DNA for the CDR3 is TGTGCCAGCAGCGCCCAGGGTGCGACTAATGAAAAACTGTTTTTT.

The rearrangement links TRBV7-9 to TRBJ2-7, with D possibly being TRBD1 (6 bases). Trimming removed 0 bases from V and 0 bases from J, with 9 bases in between. CDR1 SEHNR and CDR2 FQNEAQ come from the germline V gene (reference sequence). This CDR3 comprises 15 residues. CDR3 nucleotide sequence: TGTGCCAGCAGCTTAGCTGCAGGGGTCTCCTACGAGCAGTACTTC. Its translation: CASSLAAGVSYEQYF.

The chain recombines TRBV18 with TRBJ1-1; D ambiguous. V was cut by 3 bases and J by 1 base, with 6 bases left in between. Germline values: CDR1 KGHSH, CDR2 LQKENI. The CDR3 is made up of 13 amino acids. The CDR3 loop reads CASSPSQNTEAFF. The DNA for the CDR3 is TGTGCCAGCTCACCTAGCCAGAACACTGAAGCTTTCTTT.

This chain connects TRBV30 to TRBJ1-1, with D perhaps matching TRBD1 (5 bases). The CDR3 is 19 amino acids. From germline, CDR1 is GTSNPN and CDR2 SVGIG (reference sequence). Trimming left V 0 bases short and J 0 bases short, with 23 bases between. The CDR3 sequence: CAWSVRGGSRRPLNTEAFF. In DNA form, the CDR3 reads TGTGCCTGGAGTGTACGGGGGGGGTCCCGCCGGCCATTGAACACTGAAGCTTTCTTT.

This clone has only a few counts. The J gene is TRBJ1-1, the V gene TRBV29-1; D is undetermined. V lost 5 bases to trimming and J lost 2 bases, with 6 bases between them. Germline V gene data show CDR1 as SQVTM and CDR2 as ANQGSEA. The CDR3 spans 11 residues. The CDR3 here is CSVRPNTEAFF. The CDR3 nucleotides are TGCAGCGTTCGTCCCAACACTGAAGCTTTCTTT.

This clone was detected only a few times. The V and J genes are TRBV30 and TRBJ2-7; D may be TRBD2 (5 bases). CDR1 and CDR2 (germline): GTSNPN, SVGIG (reference sequence). The CDR3 totals 11 residues. Trimming stripped 0 bases from V and 7 bases from J, with 7 bases between. CDR3 loop: CAWSVREEQYF. For the CDR3, the DNA is TGTGCCTGGAGTGTGAGGGAGGAGCAGTACTTC.

This chain links TRBV5-1 with TRBJ1-2; TRBD1 agrees at 7 bases. This CDR3 region has 15 residues. V trimming: 3 bases; J trimming: 2 bases; junction bases outside the gene matches: 7. Germline assignment: CDR1 SGHRS and CDR2 YFSETQ. CDR3 region: CASSYNLDRNYGYTF. The CDR3 DNA reads TGCGCCAGCAGCTATAACCTGGACAGGAACTATGGCTACACCTTC.

This sequence joins TRBV2 and TRBJ1-2, with D perhaps TRBD1 (5 bases). V gave up 7 bases and J gave up 1 base, with 16 bases separating them. CDR3 length: 15 amino acids. Germline CDR1 SNHLY, CDR2 FYNNEI. The CDR3 protein is CASTPPRGDNYGYTF. CDR3 coding DNA: TGTGCCAGCACCCCACCCCGGGGGGATAACTATGGCTACACCTTC.

CDR3 bases: TGTGCCAGCAGCTACGCTAGCGGGGGGGCCTACGAGCAGTACTTC. It encodes CASSYASGGAYEQYF. This chain links TRBV7-2 with TRBJ2-7, with TRBD2 matching over 12 bases. V was pared by 4 bases and J by 2 bases, with 3 bases of the junction left unmatched. Germline lookup yields CDR1 SGHTA and CDR2 FQGNSA. This CDR3 is built from 15 residues.

Turning to this clone: The sample contains more than one DNA sequence encoding this CDR3. The V call is TRBV18, the J call TRBJ1-1, with TRBD1 matching over 8 bases. Per the germline V gene, CDR1 is KGHSH and CDR2 is LQKENI. The ends lost 2 bases at V and 2 bases at J; junction bases unmatched: 1. The CDR3 covers 14 residues. CDR3 protein: CASSPGQGNTEAFF. DNA of the CDR3: TGTGCCAGCTCACCAGGACAGGGTAACACTGAAGCTTTCTTT.

V and J are TRBV19 and TRBJ2-2, with TRBD1 matching 7 bases. CDR1 is LNHDA and CDR2 is SQIVND in the germline V gene (reference sequence). The CDR3 consists of 13 residues. V shed 9 bases and J 2 bases; nucleotides not matched to a gene: 3. The CDR3 here is CASRDSNTGELFF. CDR3 bases: TGTGCCAGCCGGGACAGCAACACCGGGGAGCTGTTTTTT.

This clone has more than one count but fewer than ten. The chain combines TRBV6-4 with TRBJ2-1, with 14 bases identical to TRBD2. Germline trimming cut 5 bases from V and 8 bases from J; bases unmatched to any gene: 5. This CDR3 contains 15 residues. The germline V gene encodes CDR1 MRHNA and CDR2 SNTAGT. The CDR3 region is CASSPTSGGADEQFF. DNA of the CDR3: TGTGCCAGCAGTCCGACTAGCGGGGGGGCCGATGAGCAGTTCTTC.

The chain couples TRBV29-1 to TRBJ1-2, with TRBD1 as a possible D gene (6 bases). Germline CDR1 reads SQVTM; CDR2 reads ANQGSEA. This CDR3 region has 13 residues. The V and J ends lost 6 bases and 8 bases respectively, with 19 bases between them. The CDR3 spells CSVLTGILWGYTF. For the CDR3, the DNA is TGCAGCGTCCTTACAGGGATTCTATGGGGCTACACCTTC.

At least ten counts were recorded for this clone. The chain employs TRBV6-1 and TRBJ2-7; 15 bases fit TRBD2. The CDR3 contains 18 residues. V was pared by 1 base and J by 5 bases, with 9 bases of the junction left unmatched. Germline CDR1 is MNHNS and CDR2 is SASEGT. CDR3 nucleotide sequence: TGTGCCAGCAGTGAAGGAGGACTAGCGGGAGGGCCGTTGCACGAGCAGTACTTC. Its protein product is CASSEGGLAGGPLHEQYF.

This clone has only a few counts. The V and J genes are TRBV12-3 or TRBV12-4 and TRBJ2-1; D unresolved. V was cut by 6 bases and J by 7 bases, with 13 bases left in between. CDR3 length equals 13 residues. CDR3 loop: CASRPKSFNEQFF. The CDR3 region has the DNA TGTGCCAGCAGGCCTAAATCCTTTAATGAGCAGTTCTTC.

This clone was counted only a few times. The rearrangement uses TRBV3-1 (or the pseudogene TRBV3-2) and TRBJ1-5; the D gene is possibly TRBD1 (6 bases). The CDR3 contains 15 residues. Germline V gives CDR1 LGHDT, CDR2 YNNKEL (reference sequence). V lost 1 base, J lost 2 bases, and 9 bases lay in between. CDR3 residues: CASSQGPGGNQPQHF. DNA of the CDR3: TGTGCCAGCAGCCAAGGTCCAGGGGGCAATCAGCCCCAGCATTTT.

This clone has at least ten counts. CDR3 sequence reads: CASTLEGGNEQYF. The DNA for the CDR3 is TGTGCCAGCACCCTAGAGGGAGGGAACGAGCAGTACTTC. The chain has TRBV3-1 (or the pseudogene TRBV3-2) and TRBJ2-7, with 7 nucleotides matching TRBD2. Looked up from germline, CDR1 is LGHDT and CDR2 is YNNKEL (reference sequence). Losses at the gene ends were 7 bases for V and 5 bases for J; bases not matched to a gene: 8. This CDR3 region has 13 residues.